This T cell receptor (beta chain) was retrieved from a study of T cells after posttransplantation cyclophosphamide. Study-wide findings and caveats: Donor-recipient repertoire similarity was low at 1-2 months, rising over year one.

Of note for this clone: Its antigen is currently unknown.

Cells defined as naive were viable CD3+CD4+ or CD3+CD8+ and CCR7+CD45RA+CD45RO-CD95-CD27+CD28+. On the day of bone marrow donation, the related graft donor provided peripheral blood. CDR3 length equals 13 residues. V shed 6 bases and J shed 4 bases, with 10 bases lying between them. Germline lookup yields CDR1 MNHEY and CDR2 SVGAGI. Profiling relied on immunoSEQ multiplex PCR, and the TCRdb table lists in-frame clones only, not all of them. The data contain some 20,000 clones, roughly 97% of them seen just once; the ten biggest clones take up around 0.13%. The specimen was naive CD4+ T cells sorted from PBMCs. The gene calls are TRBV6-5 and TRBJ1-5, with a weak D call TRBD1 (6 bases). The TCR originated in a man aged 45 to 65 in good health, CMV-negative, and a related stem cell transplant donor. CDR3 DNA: TGTGCCAGCAGCAGGGGCTCTAATCAGCCCCAGCATTTT. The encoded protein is CASSRGSNQPQHF.